This T cell receptor (beta chain) was captured in a study of blood T cell repertoires in COVID-19. Study information: Samples taken during acute and convalescent COVID-19 were collected in the United States, Italy and Spain.

V trimming: 0 bases; J trimming: 7 bases; junction bases outside the gene matches: 12. The CDR3 covers 17 residues. CDR1 is LGHDT, CDR2 YNNKEL, per germline (reference sequence). Repertoires were generated with immunoSEQ multiplex PCR, while TCRdb's copy carries only in-frame clones and drops some. The table lists some 250,000 clones, roughly 80% of them singletons. The sample consisted of peripheral blood. This sequence originates from a woman of 80 years or more with acute or convalescent COVID-19. V usage is TRBV3-1 (or the pseudogene TRBV3-2) and J usage is TRBJ2-5; TRBD2 agrees at 9 bases. CDR3 region: CASSQEISGGRMGTQYF. The CDR3 DNA reads as TGTGCCAGCAGCCAAGAAATTAGCGGGGGCCGGATGGGGACCCAGTACTTC.